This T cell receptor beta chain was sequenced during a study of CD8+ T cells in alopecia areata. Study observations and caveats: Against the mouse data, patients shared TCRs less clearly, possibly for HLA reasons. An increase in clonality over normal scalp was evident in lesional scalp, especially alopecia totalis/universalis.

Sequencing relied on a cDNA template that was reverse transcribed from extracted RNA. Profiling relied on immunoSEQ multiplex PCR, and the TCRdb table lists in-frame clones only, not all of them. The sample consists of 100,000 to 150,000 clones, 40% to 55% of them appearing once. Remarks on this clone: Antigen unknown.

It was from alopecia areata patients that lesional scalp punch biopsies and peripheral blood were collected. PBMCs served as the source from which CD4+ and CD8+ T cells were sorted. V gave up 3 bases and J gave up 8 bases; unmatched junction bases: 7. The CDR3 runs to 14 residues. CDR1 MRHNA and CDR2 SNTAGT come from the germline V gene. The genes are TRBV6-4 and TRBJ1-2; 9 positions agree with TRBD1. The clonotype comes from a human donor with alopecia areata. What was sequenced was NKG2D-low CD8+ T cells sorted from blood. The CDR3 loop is CASSDNPGQGGYTF. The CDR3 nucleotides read TGTGCCAGCAGTGATAACCCTGGACAGGGGGGCTACACCTTC.